This is a list of T cell receptor beta chains from one sample in a study of metastatic and nonmetastatic thyroid tumors. TCRdb reanalyzed the PCR reads via MiXCR. Of about 32,000 clones listed, approximately 20% were seen once; the top ten hold more than 9%. Sequencing input: blood. The source is a female donor with papillary thyroid cancer or a benign thyroid nodule (not recorded which). Some clones in this sample may be carry-over from other donors' samples. The CDR3 runs from the conserved cysteine through the conserved F or W. Clone sizes are given selectively: once, few, many, or a class where the clone is expanded.

v_gene	len	j_gene	abundance	CDR3aa
TRBV13	14	TRBJ2-7	-	CASSFLSRGNEQYF
TRBV19	19	TRBJ1-5	many	CASTRDPENRLYSNQPQHF
TRBV7-6	14	TRBJ2-5	many	CASSFVGWAETQYF
TRBV19	12	TRBJ1-4	many	CASNLGTEKLFF
TRBV29-1	13	TRBJ1-5	many	CSVSLNEDQPQHF
TRBV12-3/TRBV12-4	16	TRBJ1-2	few	CASSLDWSEGYYGYTF
TRBV4-1	15	TRBJ2-3	many	CASSRGTGGHDTQYF
TRBV12-3/TRBV12-4	13	TRBJ2-2	many	CASQRGGSGELFF
TRBV5-1	15	TRBJ2-1	-	CASSLGGGTLGEQFF
TRBV7-9	13	TRBJ1-3	many	CASSHPPGLAIYF
TRBV24-1	13	TRBJ1-2	many	CATSDLRGYGYTF
TRBV18	13	TRBJ2-7	many	CASSTRDKGEQYF
TRBV5-4	19	TRBJ2-1	many	CASSLAISGRPLRGDEQFF
TRBV6-1	12	TRBJ2-5	medium-sized	CASSAQRGTQYF
TRBV11-2	16	TRBJ2-5	many	CASSWGLGRERETQYF
TRBV5-4	15	TRBJ2-2	few	CASSRSLTGTGELFF
TRBV6-1	15	TRBJ2-3	medium-sized	CASSVLAGGPDTQYF
TRBV4-1	14	TRBJ2-7	many	CASSQELSVYEQYF